These T cell receptor beta chains were read from a single sample in a study of blood T cell repertoires in COVID-19. Sequenced by immunoSEQ multiplex PCR; TCRdb stores in-frame clones only, minus some. The data hold roughly 260,000 clones, with 75% to 95% observed a single time. Sequencing was done on a sample of peripheral blood. The receptors derive from a person aged 18-30 years with COVID-19, enrolled during active disease. Each CDR3 is given with its conserved first and last residue. A D gene is named only where the DNA matches it firmly. Clone size is given for some rows only: seen once, a few or many times, or a class if the clone is expanded.

>TRBV6-6|-|TRBD2|TRBJ2-1|14
TGTGCCAGCAGTTACGGAGCGGGAGTGCATGAGCAGTTCTTC
CASSYGAGVHEQFF
>TRBV25-1|-|-|TRBJ2-7|15
TGTGCCAGCAGTCCCCGTCAGGGTTCGTACGAAAAGCAGTACTTC
CASSPRQGSYEKQYF
>TRBV20-1|once|TRBD1|TRBJ1-1|11
TGCAGTGCCGAGACAGGGGCGGAAGCTTTCTTT
CSAETGAEAFF
>TRBV6-2/TRBV6-3|-|TRBD2|TRBJ2-5|15
TGTGCCAGCAGTTACTCACGGGGGGACCAAGAGACCCAGTACTTC
CASSYSRGDQETQYF
>TRBV5-4|-|-|TRBJ2-1|15
TGTGCCAGCAGCATTCCCAGGACTTGGGGCAATGAGCAGTTCTTC
CASSIPRTWGNEQFF
>TRBV30|-|-|TRBJ1-1|13
TGTGCCTGGAGTGTACAGGAAGGGGCAGAAGCTTTCTTT
CAWSVQEGAEAFF
>TRBV10-3|-|-|TRBJ2-3|14
TGTGCCATCAGTGATGGGTTGGGGCAGGATACGCAGTATTTT
CAISDGLGQDTQYF
>TRBV7-6|-|-|TRBJ2-1|17
TGTGCCAGCAGCCCCTCCCTCGGGACTCCCGACTTCAGTGAGCAGTTCTTC
CASSPSLGTPDFSEQFF
>TRBV10-2|-|-|TRBJ2-1|12
TGCGCCAGCAGTGAGTTATACAATGAGCAGTTCTTC
CASSELYNEQFF
>TRBV5-4|-|-|TRBJ1-6|16
TGTGCCAGCAGCTTGGATCGGGACTCAAACAATTCACCCCTCCACTTT
CASSLDRDSNNSPLHF
>TRBV6-1|-|-|TRBJ1-4|17
TGTGCCAGCAGTGAAGTGTCGGGGGGGCCCGATAATGAAAAACTGTTTTTT
CASSEVSGGPDNEKLFF
>TRBV5-1|-|TRBD2|TRBJ2-7|18
TGCGCCAGCAGCTTGGGGGGACTAGCGGGAGTGAATTGGGACGAGCAGTACTTC
CASSLGGLAGVNWDEQYF
>TRBV19|once|-|TRBJ1-6|15
TGTGCCAGTAGTATAGGGGCAACCGTTGGTTCACCCCTCCACTTT
CASSIGATVGSPLHF
>TRBV19|-|-|TRBJ1-1|13
TGTGCCAGTAGTATGTCCCGGAACACTGAAGCTTTCTTT
CASSMSRNTEAFF
>TRBV7-9|-|TRBD1|TRBJ2-7|14
TGTGCCAGCAGCGACCCGGGACAGGGTAACGAGCAGTACTTC
CASSDPGQGNEQYF
>TRBV28|-|TRBD1|TRBJ1-1|14
TGTGCCAGCAGTATCCAACAGGGGCGGCGTGAAGCTTTCTTT
CASSIQQGRREAFF
>TRBV5-1|once|-|TRBJ1-3|15
TGCGCCAGCAGCTTATACCAGGCTACTGGAAACACCATATATTTT
CASSLYQATGNTIYF
>TRBV6-6|-|-|TRBJ1-5|14
TGTGCCAGCAGACCCCGCGGGGGAAATCAGCCCCAGCATTTT
CASRPRGGNQPQHF
>TRBV7-9|-|TRBD1|TRBJ2-2|17
TGTGCCAGCAGCCCCGGACAGGGGGGTCCGAACACCGGGGAGCTGTTTTTT
CASSPGQGGPNTGELFF
>TRBV5-1|-|-|TRBJ1-5|15
TGCGCCAGCAGCCCGGGGGGGTTTAGCAATCAGCCCCAGCATTTT
CASSPGGFSNQPQHF